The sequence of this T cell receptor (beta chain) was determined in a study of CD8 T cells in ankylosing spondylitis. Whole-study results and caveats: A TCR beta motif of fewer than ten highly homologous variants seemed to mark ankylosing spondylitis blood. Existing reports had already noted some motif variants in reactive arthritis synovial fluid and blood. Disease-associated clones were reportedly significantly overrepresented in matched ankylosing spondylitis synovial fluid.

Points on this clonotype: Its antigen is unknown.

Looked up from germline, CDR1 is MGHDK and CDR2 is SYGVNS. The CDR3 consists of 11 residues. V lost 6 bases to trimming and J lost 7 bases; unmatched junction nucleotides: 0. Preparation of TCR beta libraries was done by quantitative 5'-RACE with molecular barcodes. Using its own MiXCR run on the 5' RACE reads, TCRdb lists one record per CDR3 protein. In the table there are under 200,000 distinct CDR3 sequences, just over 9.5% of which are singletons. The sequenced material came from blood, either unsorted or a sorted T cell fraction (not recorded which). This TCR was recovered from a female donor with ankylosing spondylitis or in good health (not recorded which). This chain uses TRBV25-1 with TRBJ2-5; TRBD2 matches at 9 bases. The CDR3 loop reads CASRRGGTQYF. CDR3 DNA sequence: TGTGCCAGCAGGCGGGGGGGGACCCAGTACTTC.